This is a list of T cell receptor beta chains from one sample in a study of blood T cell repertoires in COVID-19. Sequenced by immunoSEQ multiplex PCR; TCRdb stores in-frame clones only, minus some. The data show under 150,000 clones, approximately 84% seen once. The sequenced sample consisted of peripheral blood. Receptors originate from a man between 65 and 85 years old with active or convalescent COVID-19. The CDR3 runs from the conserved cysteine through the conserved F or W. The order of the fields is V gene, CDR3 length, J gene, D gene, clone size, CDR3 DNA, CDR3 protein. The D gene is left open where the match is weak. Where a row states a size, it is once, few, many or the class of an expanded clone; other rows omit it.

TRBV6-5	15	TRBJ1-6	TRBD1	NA	TGTGCCAGCACGATTCTAGGGCAGGGGGGTTCACCCCTCCACTTT	CASTILGQGGSPLHF
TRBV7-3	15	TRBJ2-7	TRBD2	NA	TGTGCCAGCAGCTTAAGGGCGGGGGGGACCTACGAGCAGTACTTC	CASSLRAGGTYEQYF
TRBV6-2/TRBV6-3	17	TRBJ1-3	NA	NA	TGTGCCAGCAGTTACTCGACTCCAGGGGCCGCTGGAAACACCATATATTTT	CASSYSTPGAAGNTIYF
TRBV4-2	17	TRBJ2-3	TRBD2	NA	TGTGCCAGCAGCCAAGACAGTAGCGGGAGGGTCACAGATACGCAGTATTTT	CASSQDSSGRVTDTQYF
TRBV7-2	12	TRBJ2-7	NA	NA	TGTGCCAGCAGCGGCGGGATCTACGAGCAGTACTTC	CASSGGIYEQYF
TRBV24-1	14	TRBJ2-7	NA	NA	TGTGCCACCAGTGCGGCAGGGGCCGTGTACGAGCAGTACTTC	CATSAAGAVYEQYF
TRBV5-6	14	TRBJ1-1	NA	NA	TGTGCCAGCAGCTTGTACGGGGGGAACACTGAAGCTTTCTTT	CASSLYGGNTEAFF
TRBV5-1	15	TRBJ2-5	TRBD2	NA	TGCGCCAGCAGCCCCACGACTAGCCCCTTGGAGACCCAGTACTTC	CASSPTTSPLETQYF
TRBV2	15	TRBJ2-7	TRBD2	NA	TGTGCCAGCAGGAGAGGGACTAGCATGACCTACGAGCAGTACTTC	CASRRGTSMTYEQYF
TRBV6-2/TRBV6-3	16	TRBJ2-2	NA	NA	TGTGCCAGCAGTTACTCGAGAGGGGGGGTCACCGGGGAGCTGTTTTTT	CASSYSRGGVTGELFF
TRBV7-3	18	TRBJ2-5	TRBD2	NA	TGTGCCAGCAGCTTAACTCCCGGTGTAGCGGGGAGTCAAGAGACCCAGTACTTC	CASSLTPGVAGSQETQYF
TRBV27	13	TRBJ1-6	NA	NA	TGTGCCAGCAGTGACATAACAGGGTCACCCCTCCACTTT	CASSDITGSPLHF
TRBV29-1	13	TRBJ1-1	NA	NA	TGCAGCGCCAAGACAGATAGGAACACTGAAGCTTTCTTT	CSAKTDRNTEAFF
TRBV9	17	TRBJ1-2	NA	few	TGTGCCAGCAGCGTCGATCCTACAGGGAGCGATAACTATGGCTACACCTTC	CASSVDPTGSDNYGYTF
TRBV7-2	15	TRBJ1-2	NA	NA	TGTGCCAGCAGCCAGACGACAGCCCCAGCTTATGGCTACACCTTC	CASSQTTAPAYGYTF
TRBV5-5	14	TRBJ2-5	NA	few	TGTGCCAGCAGTCCCCCAGGGGGAGGCCAGACCCAGTACTTC	CASSPPGGGQTQYF
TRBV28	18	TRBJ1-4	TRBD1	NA	TGTGCCAGCAGTTCCCAAGGGACAGGGGGCCGCACTAATGAAAAACTGTTTTTT	CASSSQGTGGRTNEKLFF
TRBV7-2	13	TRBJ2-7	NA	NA	TGTGCCAGCAGCTTAGGGCGACTCTACGAGCAGTACTTC	CASSLGRLYEQYF
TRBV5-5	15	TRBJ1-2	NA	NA	TGTGCCAGCAGCTTACAGACAGGTAACAACTATGGCTACACCTTC	CASSLQTGNNYGYTF
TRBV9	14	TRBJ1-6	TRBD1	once	TGTGCCAGCAGCAAAGGACAGGTGTATTCACCCCTCCACTTT	CASSKGQVYSPLHF
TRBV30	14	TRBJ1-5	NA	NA	TGTGCCTGGAGTGTCGCAGGGCGAAATCAGCCCCAGCATTTT	CAWSVAGRNQPQHF
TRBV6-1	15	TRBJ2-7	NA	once	TGTGCCAGCAGTGAAGTTTCGGGTTTCTCCTACGAGCAGTACTTC	CASSEVSGFSYEQYF